The 2 T cell receptor beta chains reported below all come from one sample, sequenced in a study of control samples from healthy donors and cancer patients. Sequencing used immunoSEQ multiplex PCR; TCRdb keeps in-frame clones, though not all of them. The data contain about 120,000 clones, over 90% of them seen just once; the ten biggest clones take up about 2.6%. Material: blood. These receptors were taken from a man aged 25-45 years in good health.

The gene calls are TRBV3-1 (or the pseudogene TRBV3-2) and TRBJ2-1; 14 bases are a match to TRBD2. The CDR3 covers 16 residues. V trimming: 4 bases; J trimming: 9 bases; junction bases outside the gene matches: 8. Germline V gives CDR1 LGHDT, CDR2 YNNKEL (reference sequence). CDR3 coding DNA: TGTGCCAGCAGCCTTAGGACTAGCGGGGGGTCGGGTGAGCAGTTCTTC. Translated, it gives CASSLRTSGGSGEQFF.

The chain has TRBV7-2 and TRBJ2-7; D not certain. Trimming shortened V by 5 bases and J by 3 bases, and 11 bases separated the two germline ends. Germline V gives CDR1 SGHTA, CDR2 FQGNSA. The CDR3 is 13 residues long. The CDR3 DNA follows: TGTGCCAGCAGCAGAGCCCGTTACTACGAGCAGTACTTC. Amino acids: CASSRARYYEQYF. The whole variable domain, filled in from reference TRBV7-2 and TRBJ2-7, reads GAGVSQSPSNKVTEKGKDVELRCDPISGHTALYWYRQSLGQGLEFLIYFQGNSAPDKSGLPSDRFSAERTGGSVSTLTIQRTQQEDSAVYLCASSRARYYEQYFGPGTRLTVT.